Sequencing of this T cell receptor beta chain was carried out in a study of T cell repertoires in aging, cancer and after chemotherapy. Study as a whole: Six age groups, ranging from 30 or younger to 70 or older, included the donors. Broader study findings: No conclusions about immunological memory after chemotherapy can be drawn from the repertoire data. Age-matched healthy donors had significantly more diverse, less clonal blood TCR repertoires than untreated cancer patients.

The CDR3 is made up of 17 amino acids. V shed 3 bases and J 2 bases; nucleotides not matched to a gene: 13. A mixed TRB-A/B primer pool amplified rearranged TRB by multiplex touch-down PCR. Each CDR3 protein gets one entry after TCRdb re-called the multiplex PCR reads with MiXCR. Of about 3,300 distinct CDR3 sequences listed, approximately 25% are singletons. TCR beta rearrangements were amplified from peripheral blood genomic DNA. As regards this clonotype: Its antigen is not identified.

This receptor was identified in a human donor with a solid tumor. Sequencing was performed on blood. The chain is built from TRBV5-3 and TRBJ2-7; 8 bases map to TRBD1. TRBV5-3 is identified as an open reading frame with a role that is uncertain. The CDR3 here is CARSYIRDRSTPYEQYF. The CDR3, as DNA: TGTGCCAGAAGCTATATCCGGGACAGGAGTACTCCCTACGAGCAGTACTTC.